In this sample, the clone carrying this TCR beta chain turned up a few times. Its antigen remains unknown. These data come from a study of T cell responses to AZD1222 COVID-19 vaccine. Study-wide findings and caveats: At baseline, just a handful of AZD1222 recipients tested seropositive. Vaccination with two AZD1222 doses was followed by a rise in Spike-specific TCR breadth and depth.

Repertoires were generated with immunoSEQ multiplex PCR, while TCRdb's copy carries only in-frame clones and drops some. The data contain some 130,000 clones, around 85% of them singletons. The CDR3 length is 15 residues. Germline assignment: CDR1 SGHNT and CDR2 YYREEE (reference sequence). V gave up 1 base and J gave up 1 base, with 8 bases separating them. This receptor was obtained from an adult in good health. The specimen was peripheral blood, collected on day 0 of AZD1222 vaccination. This chain connects TRBV5-4 to TRBJ2-2; either TRBD1 or TRBD2 may fit D (5 bases each). This CDR3 reads CASSLRDQNTGELFF. In nucleotides, the CDR3 is TGTGCCAGCAGCTTGAGGGACCAGAACACCGGGGAGCTGTTTTTT.